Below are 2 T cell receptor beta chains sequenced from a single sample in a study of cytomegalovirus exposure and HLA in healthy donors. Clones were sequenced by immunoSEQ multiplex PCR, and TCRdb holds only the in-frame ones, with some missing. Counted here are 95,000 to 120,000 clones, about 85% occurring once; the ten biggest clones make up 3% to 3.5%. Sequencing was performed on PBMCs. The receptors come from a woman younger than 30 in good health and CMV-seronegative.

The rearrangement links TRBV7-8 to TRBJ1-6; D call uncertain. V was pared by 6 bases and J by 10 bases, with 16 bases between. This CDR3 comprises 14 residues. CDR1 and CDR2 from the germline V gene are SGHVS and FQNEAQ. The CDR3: CASSPLSFWSPLHF. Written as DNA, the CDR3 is TGTGCCAGCAGTCCCCTAAGTTTTTGGTCACCCCTCCACTTT.

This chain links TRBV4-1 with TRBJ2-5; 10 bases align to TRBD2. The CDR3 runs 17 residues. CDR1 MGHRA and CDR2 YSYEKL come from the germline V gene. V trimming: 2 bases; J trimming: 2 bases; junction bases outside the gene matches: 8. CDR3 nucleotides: TGCGCCAGCAGCCAACACACTAGCGGGGCCTCTCAAGAGACCCAGTACTTC. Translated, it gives CASSQHTSGASQETQYF.